This T cell receptor beta chain was captured by sequencing in a study of T cells in Graves' hyperthyroidism and ophthalmopathy. Study results and caveats: Patients with ophthalmopathy were separated from those with stable hyperthyroidism by a 13 V-J model.

Amplification of TCR beta CDR3 regions used RNA as the template. First-round RT-PCR of the TCR CDR3 relied on the HTBI primer set. TCRdb independently ran MiXCR on the multiplex PCR reads; one entry per CDR3 protein. The profile shows some 550,000 distinct CDR3 sequences, around 20% of them singletons. This clonotype was counted many times. No antigen is known for it. V gave up 10 bases and J gave up 4 bases; unmatched junction bases: 9. The CDR3 is 13 residues long. Germline assignment: CDR1 ENHRY and CDR2 SYGVKD. The source material was blood. The chain recombines TRBV10-3 with TRBJ1-1, with TRBD1 matching 7 bases. The TCR sequence derives from a man aged 18 to 29 with Graves' hyperthyroidism. This CDR3 reads CATQNRGGTEAFF. As DNA, the CDR3 is TGTGCCACCCAAAACAGGGGAGGCACTGAAGCTTTCTTT.